This T cell receptor (beta chain) was captured in a study of shared clonotypes between healthy human individuals. The split of CD4+ cells yielded CD45RA+ naive and CD45RA-negative memory subsets. This CDR3 is 14 amino acids long. Germline CDR1 is MGHDK and CDR2 is SYGVNS. V lost 5 bases and J lost 6, with 16 bases in between. Findings and limits, study-wide: Larger richness was generally estimated for naive than memory subsets. A few donors had about 5% of their naive CD4 clonotypes in common.

In this sample, this clone turned up a few times. Its target is unknown. The assay was immunoSEQ multiplex PCR, and TCRdb's table has in-frame clones only and misses some. The sample records over 2 million clones, just under 95% being singletons. The genes are TRBV25-1 and TRBJ1-2; D perhaps matches TRBD1 (6 bases). This TCR was recovered from a man between 18 and 29 years old in good health. Some clones in this sample may be carry-over from other donors' samples. The sequenced sample was naive CD4+ T cells from PBMCs. Subset indicated: CD45RA+ positively selected. CDR3 sequence (DNA): TGTGCCAGCAGTACTTCCGGGACATCCGATGGCTACACCTTC. Translation gives CASSTSGTSDGYTF.